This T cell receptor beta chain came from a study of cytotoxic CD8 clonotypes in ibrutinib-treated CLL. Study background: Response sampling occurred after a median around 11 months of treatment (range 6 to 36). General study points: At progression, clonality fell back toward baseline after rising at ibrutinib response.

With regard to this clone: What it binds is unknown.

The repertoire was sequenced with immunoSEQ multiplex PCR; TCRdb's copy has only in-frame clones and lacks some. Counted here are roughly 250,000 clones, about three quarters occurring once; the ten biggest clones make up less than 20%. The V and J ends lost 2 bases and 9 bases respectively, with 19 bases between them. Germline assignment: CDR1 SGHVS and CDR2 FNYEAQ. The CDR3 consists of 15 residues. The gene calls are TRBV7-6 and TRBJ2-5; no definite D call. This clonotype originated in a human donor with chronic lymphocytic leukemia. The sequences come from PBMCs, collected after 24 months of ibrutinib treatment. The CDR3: CASSLSPAVPGSQYF. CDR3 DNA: TGTGCCAGCAGCTTAAGCCCTGCAGTCCCCGGGTCCCAGTACTTC. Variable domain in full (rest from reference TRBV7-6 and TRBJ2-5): GAGVSQSPRYKVTKRGQDVALRCDPISGHVSLYWYRQALGQGPEFLTYFNYEAQQDKSGLPNDRFSAERPEGSISTLTIQRTEQRDSAMYRCASSLSPAVPGSQYFGPGTRLLVL.